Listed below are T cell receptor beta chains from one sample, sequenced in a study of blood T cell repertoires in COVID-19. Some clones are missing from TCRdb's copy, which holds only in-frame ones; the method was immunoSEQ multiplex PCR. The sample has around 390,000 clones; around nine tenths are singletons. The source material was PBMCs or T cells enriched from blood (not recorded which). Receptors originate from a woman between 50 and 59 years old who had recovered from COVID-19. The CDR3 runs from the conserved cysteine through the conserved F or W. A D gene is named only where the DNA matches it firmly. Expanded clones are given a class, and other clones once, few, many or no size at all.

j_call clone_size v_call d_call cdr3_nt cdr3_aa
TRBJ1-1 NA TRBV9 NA TGTGCCAGCAGCGTCAAATGGAGCGGCGCTGAAGCTTTCTTT CASSVKWSGAEAFF
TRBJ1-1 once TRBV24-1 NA TGTGCCACAGTCCCCCGGGCCCGAGGGGGAACTGAAGCTTTCTTT CATVPRARGGTEAFF
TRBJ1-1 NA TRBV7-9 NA TGTGCCAGCATCCAGATTTTCGGGGGTGAAGCTTTCTTT CASIQIFGGEAFF
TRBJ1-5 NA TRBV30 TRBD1 TGTGCCTGGGGGACCCAGGGGGGTGGCAATCAGCCCCAGCATTTT CAWGTQGGGNQPQHF
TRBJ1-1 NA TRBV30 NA TGTGCCTGGAGTTCGGAGGGGTACACTGAAGCTTTCTTT CAWSSEGYTEAFF
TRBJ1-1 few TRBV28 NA TGTGCCAGCAGGTTACGCGAGGGCGCGGCTTTCTTT CASRLREGAAFF
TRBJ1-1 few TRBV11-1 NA TGTGCCAGCAGCCTCCAGGGGCCCACTGAAGCTTTCTTT CASSLQGPTEAFF
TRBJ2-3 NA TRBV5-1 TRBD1 TGCGCCAGCAGCCCCGGGACAGTCACAGATACGCAGTATTTT CASSPGTVTDTQYF
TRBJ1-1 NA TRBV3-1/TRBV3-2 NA TGTGCCAGCAGCCAAGTCATTTCGTTGTCGGGAGGGACGAACACTGAAGCTTTCTTT CASSQVISLSGGTNTEAFF
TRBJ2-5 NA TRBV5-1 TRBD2 TGCGCCAGCAGCGTCGGACTAGCGGGGTCATACCAAGAGACCCAGTACTTC CASSVGLAGSYQETQYF
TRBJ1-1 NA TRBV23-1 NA TGCGCCAGCAGTCCTCGGAGGACAGTGAACACTGAAGCTTTCTTT CASSPRRTVNTEAFF
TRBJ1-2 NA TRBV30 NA TGTGCCTGGAGTGTCAGCGCGGGTCCCACCTTC CAWSVSAGPTF
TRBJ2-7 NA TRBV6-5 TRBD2 TGTGCCAGCAGGACCGGGACCCGGGGGGTGGAGCAGTACTTC CASRTGTRGVEQYF
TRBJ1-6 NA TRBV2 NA TGTGCCAGCAGTGGACAGTCTCAATATAATTCACCCCTCCACTTT CASSGQSQYNSPLHF
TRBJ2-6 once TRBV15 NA TGTGCCACCTCAGGACGCTATGGGGGGACTGGGGCCAACGTCCTGACTTTC CATSGRYGGTGANVLTF
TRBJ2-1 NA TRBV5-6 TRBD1 TGTGCCAGCAGCTTCTTTCGGGACAGGGGAGGCAATGAGCAGTTCTTC CASSFFRDRGGNEQFF
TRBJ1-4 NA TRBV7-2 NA TGTGCCAGCAGCCTCAGCGGGAGTGAAAAACTGTTTTTT CASSLSGSEKLFF
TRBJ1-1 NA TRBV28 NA TGTGCCAGCAATCCAGGGTACACTGAAGCTTTCTTT CASNPGYTEAFF
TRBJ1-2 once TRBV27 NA TGTGCCAGCAGTTTATCAGGGGGATTCGCTGGCTACACCTTC CASSLSGGFAGYTF
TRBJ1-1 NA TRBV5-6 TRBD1 TGTGCCAGCAGGACAGGGGCTATGGCTACTGAAGCTTTCTTT CASRTGAMATEAFF
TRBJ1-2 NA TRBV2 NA TGTGCCAGCAGCGCGCAGGGCCTTGGCTACACCTTC CASSAQGLGYTF
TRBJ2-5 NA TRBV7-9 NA TGTGCCAGCAGTACAGGCATCCAAGAGACCCAGTACTTC CASSTGIQETQYF
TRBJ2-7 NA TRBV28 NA TGTGCCAGCAGTTTATCGTTATCCGGGACTCCTTCCGAGCAGTACTTC CASSLSLSGTPSEQYF
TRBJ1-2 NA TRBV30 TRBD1 TGTGCCTGGAGGGAACAGGGGGTTTATGGCTACACCTTC CAWREQGVYGYTF
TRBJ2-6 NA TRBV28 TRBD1 TGTGCCAGCAGTCTATCCTCGGGACAGGGGGCGCTCGGGGCCAACGTCCTGACTTTC CASSLSSGQGALGANVLTF
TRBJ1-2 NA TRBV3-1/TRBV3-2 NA TGTGCCAGCAGCCTGCGGCTCGGGTACAACTATGGCTACACCTTC CASSLRLGYNYGYTF
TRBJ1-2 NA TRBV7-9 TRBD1 TGTGCCAGCAGCCCCCTTGGGGGGACAGCGACTTATAATGGCTACACCTTC CASSPLGGTATYNGYTF
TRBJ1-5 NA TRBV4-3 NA TGCGCCAGCAGCCAAGAATCGGGGGGAAGCAATCAGCCCCAGCATTTT CASSQESGGSNQPQHF
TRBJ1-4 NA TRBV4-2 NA TGTGCCAGCAGCCAAGATTGGGGCGCGCTTGGAAAACTGTTTTTT CASSQDWGALGKLFF
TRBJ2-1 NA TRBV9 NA TGTGCCAGCAGACCTGCGAGCGGGTACAATGAGCAGTTCTTC CASRPASGYNEQFF
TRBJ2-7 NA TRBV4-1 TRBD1 TGCGCCAGCAGCCGACGACAGGGGGAGTCCTACGAGCAGTACTTC CASSRRQGESYEQYF
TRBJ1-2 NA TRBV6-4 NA TGTGCCAGCAGTGACGGGAGGGCAGGGATGACTTATGGCTACACCTTC CASSDGRAGMTYGYTF
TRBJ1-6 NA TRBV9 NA TGTGCCAGCAGCACCCATGAGGGAGGTGGTTCACCCCTCCACTTT CASSTHEGGGSPLHF
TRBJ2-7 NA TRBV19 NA TGTGCCAGTAGTATTGCAGTTTCCTCCTACGAGCAGTACTTC CASSIAVSSYEQYF
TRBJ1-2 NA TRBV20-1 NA TGCAGTTTTTGGGAGGGCTATGGCTACACCTTC CSFWEGYGYTF
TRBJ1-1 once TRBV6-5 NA TGTGCCAGCAGTTCCGGGGTGGGCTCGAACACTGAAGCTTTCTTT CASSSGVGSNTEAFF
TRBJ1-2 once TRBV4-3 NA TGCGCCAGCAGCCCGGGGGTAGGAAGATCGGGTGGCTACACCTTC CASSPGVGRSGGYTF
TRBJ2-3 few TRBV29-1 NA TGCAGCGTTGAATTAGGCACAGATACGCAGTATTTT CSVELGTDTQYF
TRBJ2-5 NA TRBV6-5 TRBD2 TGTGCCACCAATCGGGGGGGTGAGACCCAGTACTTC CATNRGGETQYF
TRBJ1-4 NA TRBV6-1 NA TGTGCCAGCAGTGATGGGGCCACTAATGAAAAACTGTTTTTT CASSDGATNEKLFF
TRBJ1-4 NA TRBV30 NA TGTGCCTGGAGTGTCCCACTATCTTTGACAGGAGCTAATGAAAAACTGTTTTTT CAWSVPLSLTGANEKLFF
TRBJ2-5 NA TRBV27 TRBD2 TGTGCCAGCAGTCCCGGACTAGCGGGGGGGGAGACCCAGTACTTC CASSPGLAGGETQYF
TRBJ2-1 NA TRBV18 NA TGTGCCAGCTCGTACGGGGTGGGCAGCTACAATGAGCAGTTCTTC CASSYGVGSYNEQFF
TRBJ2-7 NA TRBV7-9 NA TGTGCCAGCAGCAGTGGGGGGGCGGTCGAGCAGTACTTC CASSSGGAVEQYF
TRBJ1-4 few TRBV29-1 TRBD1 TGCAGCGCCGAGACAGGGATGAATGAAAAACTGTTTTTT CSAETGMNEKLFF
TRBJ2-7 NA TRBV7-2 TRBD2 TGTGCCAGCAGCTTAAGTACTAGCGGCTACGAGCAGTACTTC CASSLSTSGYEQYF